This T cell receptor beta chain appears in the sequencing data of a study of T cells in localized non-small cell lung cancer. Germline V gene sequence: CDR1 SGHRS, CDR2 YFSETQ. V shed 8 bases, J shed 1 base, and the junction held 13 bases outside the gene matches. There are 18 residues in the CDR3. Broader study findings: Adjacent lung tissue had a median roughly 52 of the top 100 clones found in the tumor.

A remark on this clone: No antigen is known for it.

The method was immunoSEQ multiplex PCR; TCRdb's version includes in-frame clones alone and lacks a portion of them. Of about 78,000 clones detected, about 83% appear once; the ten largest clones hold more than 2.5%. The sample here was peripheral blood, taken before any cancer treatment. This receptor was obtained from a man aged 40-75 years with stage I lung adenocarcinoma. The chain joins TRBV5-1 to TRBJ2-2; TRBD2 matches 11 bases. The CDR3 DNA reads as TGCGCCAGTAGAAAAAGGTCGGGACTAGCGGAGAACACCGGGGAGCTGTTTTTT. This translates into CASRKRSGLAENTGELFF.